This TCR beta chain emerged from a study of graft-versus-host responses after intestinal transplantation. Study-level points and caveats: The authors found GvH clones in recipient marrow, some appearing first in ileum or blood. Patients with graft-donor T cell macrochimerism had high graft-versus-host to host-versus-graft clonal ratios in allografts.

This table comes from immunoSEQ multiplex PCR, and its TCRdb copy is limited to in-frame clones, with some not included. The sample consists of about 120,000 clones, about 95% of them appearing once. Unmatched junction bases numbered 6, after V lost 3 bases and J lost 7 bases. The CDR3 has 15 residues. Per germline, CDR1 MNHEY and CDR2 SVGAGI. Regarding this clone: Its antigen is undetermined.

Sequenced material: unstimulated CD8+ T cells sorted from spleen or lymph node cells, taken before intestinal transplant. The TCR comes from a human donor who received an intestinal transplant. The chain combines TRBV6-5 with TRBJ2-1; 10 bases agree with TRBD2. The CDR3 region is CASSYSSGSSNEQFF. CDR3 in DNA: TGTGCCAGCAGTTATTCTAGCGGGAGTTCAAATGAGCAGTTCTTC.